One sample yielded the 14 T cell receptor beta chains listed below, sequenced in a study of Graves' ophthalmopathy and Graves' hyperthyroidism. Beta-chain TCR CDR3 regions were amplified from RNA transcripts. An initial RT-PCR round employing HTBI primers preceded a second-round multiplex PCR. TCRdb recomputed calls from the multiplex PCR reads with MiXCR, one row per CDR3 protein. The data contain around 590,000 distinct CDR3 sequences, 35% to 40% of them singletons. Sequencing was done on a sample of peripheral blood or thyroid tissue (not recorded which). The receptors originated from an adult man with Graves' hyperthyroidism.

The chain links TRBV7-9 to TRBJ2-2; TRBD1 aligns across 10 bases. Germline CDR1 and CDR2: SEHNR and FQNEAQ (reference sequence). With 5 bases clipped from V and 4 bases from J, the junction kept 4 bases outside the gene matches. This CDR3 comprises 15 residues. The CDR3 DNA reads as TGTGCCAGCAGCAGCCGGGACAGGGGCACCGGGGAGCTGTTTTTT. Amino acids: CASSSRDRGTGELFF.

Note on this clonotype: A much more abundant neighbour one base away suggests this may be a read error. The genes are TRBV29-1 and TRBJ2-7; 9 bases agree with TRBD2. CDR1 is SQVTM and CDR2 is ANQGSEA in the germline V gene. CDR3 length equals 13 residues. CDR3 sequence: CSVLHSGSYERYF. The CDR3 DNA reads TGCAGCGTGCTACATAGCGGGAGCTACGAGCGGTACTTC.

The chain joins TRBV12-3 or TRBV12-4 to TRBJ1-4; 7 bases align to TRBD1. J was trimmed by 8 bases and V by 0 bases; bases with no gene match: 9. CDR3 length equals 16 residues. The CDR3 coding sequence is TGTGCCAGCAGTTTAGCGCGGGGACAGCGGAGGGAAAAACTGTTTTTT. Protein sequence: CASSLARGQRREKLFF.

The V and J genes are TRBV29-1 and TRBJ2-5; 7 bases map to TRBD1. V was clipped by 6 bases and J by 9 bases; unmatched bases: 10. There are 12 residues in the CDR3. Germline V gene sequence: CDR1 SQVTM, CDR2 ANQGSEA. Here the CDR3 reads CSVRDSNQPQYF. CDR3 coding DNA: TGCAGCGTAAGGGACAGCAATCAGCCCCAGTACTTC.

This clonotype was observed many times. The chain links TRBV15 to TRBJ2-5, with D possibly matching TRBD1 (5 bases). CDR1 is LNHNV and CDR2 is YYDKDF in the germline V gene (reference sequence). Trimming stripped 1 base from V and 5 bases from J, with 8 bases between. This CDR3 spans 13 amino acids. The CDR3 region has the DNA TGTGCCACCAGCAGAGTGAAGGGGGAGACCCAGTACTTC. Protein sequence: CATSRVKGETQYF. Full variable domain (remainder filled in from reference TRBV15 and TRBJ2-5): DAMVIQNPRYQVTQFGKPVTLSCSQTLNHNVMYWYQQKSSQAPKLLFHYYDKDFNNEADTPDNFQSRRPNTSFCFLDIRSPGLGDTAMYLCATSRVKGETQYFGPGTRLLVL.

There are a few counts of this clonotype. The chain carries TRBV12-3 or TRBV12-4 and TRBJ2-7, with unresolved D. The CDR3 loop spans 14 amino acids. Trimming pared 3 bases from V and 0 bases from J, leaving 9 bases between. CDR3 sequence: CASSFTGLSYEQYF. DNA of the CDR3: TGTGCCAGCAGTTTTACCGGCCTCTCCTACGAGCAGTACTTC.

This clonotype was detected a few times. Germline and junction disagree at one end, which may indicate a read error. The chain links TRBV5-1 to TRBJ2-3; D may match TRBD1 or TRBD2 (5 bases each). Germline V lookup: CDR1 SGHRS, CDR2 YFSETQ. The CDR3 has 14 residues. The CDR3 is CASSVGRSTDTQYF. DNA for the CDR3: TGTGCCAGCAGCGTGGGACGGAGCACAGATACGCAGTATTTT.

The chain recombines TRBV29-1 with TRBJ1-1, with no clear D. Looked up from germline, CDR1 is SQVTM and CDR2 is ANQGSEA. V gave up 4 bases and J gave up 0 bases, with 12 bases separating them. The CDR3 extends over 14 amino acids. The CDR3: CSVGAGGVNTEAFF. The CDR3 DNA reads TGCAGCGTTGGGGCAGGCGGGGTGAACACTGAAGCTTTCTTT.

This clonotype was counted between two and nine times. It may be a read error: a sequence one base away is much more abundant. The chain combines TRBV20-1 with TRBJ2-5; weak D call: TRBD1 (6 bases). Germline V gene lookup returns CDR1 DFQATT and CDR2 SNEGSKA (reference sequence). This CDR3 is built from 14 residues. Trimming removed 6 bases at V and 7 bases at J, with 21 bases between. The CDR3 region has the DNA TGCAGTGCGGGATCGCAGGGGTCGACGGGGACCCAGTACTTC. Its translation is CSAGSQGSTGTQYF.

V usage is TRBV6-2 or TRBV6-3 and J usage is TRBJ2-5, with 7 bases lining up with TRBD1. The CDR3 spans 20 residues. J lost 0 bases, V lost 4 bases, and 20 bases had no gene match. In germline, CDR1 is MNHEY, CDR2 SVGEGT. The CDR3 loop reads CASSSLPRTGSYMYQETQYF. As DNA, the CDR3 is TGTGCCAGCAGTTCCCTCCCACGGACAGGATCTTATATGTACCAAGAGACCCAGTACTTC.

This clonotype appeared a few times. The rearrangement uses TRBV28 and TRBJ2-7, with 9 bases matching TRBD1. This CDR3 has 19 amino acids. V lost 2 bases, J lost 0 bases, and 14 bases stayed unmatched. Germline assignment: CDR1 MDHEN and CDR2 SYDVKM. CDR3 protein: CASSLRKGTGSPLSYEQYF. In DNA, the CDR3 is TGTGCCAGCAGTTTAAGGAAAGGGACAGGGAGTCCTCTCTCCTACGAGCAGTACTTC.

This clonotype showed up many times. J is TRBJ2-6 and V is TRBV24-1, with no clear D. Germline CDR1 KGHDR, CDR2 SFDVKD. V lost 2 bases and J lost 0, with 7 bases in between. The CDR3 contains 16 residues. The CDR3 here is CATSDSESSGANVLTF. DNA for the CDR3: TGTGCCACCAGTGATTCAGAGAGCTCTGGGGCCAACGTCCTGACTTTC.

Concerning this clonotype: Being one base from a much bigger clone, this may be a read error. This rearrangement joins TRBV7-2 to TRBJ2-7; D may match TRBD1 or TRBD2 (5 bases each). The V gene lost 6 bases and the J gene lost 2 bases, with 14 bases spanning the gap. Germline V gene data show CDR1 as SGHTA and CDR2 as FQGNSA. The CDR3 extends over 14 amino acids. The CDR3 sequence is CASSEEGRPYEQYF. CDR3 coding DNA: TGTGCCAGCAGTGAAGAGGGGCGACCCTACGAGCAGTACTTC.

The chain uses TRBV10-3 and TRBJ2-5; 7 bases align to TRBD2. The V segment lost 2 bases and the J segment 5 bases; nucleotides outside the gene matches: 11. Germline lookup yields CDR1 ENHRY and CDR2 SYGVKD. CDR3 length: 16 residues. In nucleotides, the CDR3 is TGTGCCATCAGTGAGCCGGGGCCTTTTAGCGGGGAGACCCAGTACTTC. It translates to CAISEPGPFSGETQYF.